Described below is a single T cell receptor beta chain sequence and its context. The antigen remains unidentified. Unique molecular identifiers were built into the TCR beta cDNA libraries. From the PCR reads, TCRdb called clonotypes with MiXCR, one entry per CDR3 protein. This sample has almost 700,000 distinct CDR3 sequences, with approximately 59% found just once. This sample stems from a study of post-analysis software for immune sequencing data. Study-level findings and limits: Higher frequency in patients than in controls was seen for several TRBV segments, with TRBV5-6, TRBV5-1 and TRBV20-1 among them.

The CDR3 consists of 19 residues. Germline V lookup: CDR1 SEHNR, CDR2 FQNEAQ (reference sequence). The V gene end was trimmed by 5 bases and the J gene end by 1 base; junction bases not matched to a gene: 17. The clonotype comes from a girl aged 2 to 10 with multiple sclerosis. The specimen was blood. This sequence joins TRBV7-9 and TRBJ2-1, with 7 positions matching TRBD2. For the CDR3, the DNA is TGTGCCAGCAGCCCGCGACTAGCAAACCCCCGCGGTTCCTACAATGAGCAGTTCTTC. Translation gives CASSPRLANPRGSYNEQFF.